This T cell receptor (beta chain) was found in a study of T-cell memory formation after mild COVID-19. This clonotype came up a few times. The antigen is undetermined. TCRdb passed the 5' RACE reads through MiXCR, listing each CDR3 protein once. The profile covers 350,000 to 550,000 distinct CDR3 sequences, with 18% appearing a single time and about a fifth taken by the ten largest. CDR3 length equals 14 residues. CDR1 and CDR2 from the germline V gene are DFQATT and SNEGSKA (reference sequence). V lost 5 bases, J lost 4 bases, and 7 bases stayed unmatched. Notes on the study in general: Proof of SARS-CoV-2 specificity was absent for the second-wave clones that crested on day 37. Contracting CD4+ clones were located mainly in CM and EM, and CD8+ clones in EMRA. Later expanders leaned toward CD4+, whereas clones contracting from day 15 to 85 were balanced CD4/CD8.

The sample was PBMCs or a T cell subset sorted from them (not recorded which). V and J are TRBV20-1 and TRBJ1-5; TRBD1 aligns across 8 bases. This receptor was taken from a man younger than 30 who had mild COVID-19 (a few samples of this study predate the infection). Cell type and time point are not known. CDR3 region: CSAGGQGGNQPQHF. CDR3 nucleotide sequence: TGCAGTGCTGGCGGACAGGGCGGGAATCAGCCCCAGCATTTT.